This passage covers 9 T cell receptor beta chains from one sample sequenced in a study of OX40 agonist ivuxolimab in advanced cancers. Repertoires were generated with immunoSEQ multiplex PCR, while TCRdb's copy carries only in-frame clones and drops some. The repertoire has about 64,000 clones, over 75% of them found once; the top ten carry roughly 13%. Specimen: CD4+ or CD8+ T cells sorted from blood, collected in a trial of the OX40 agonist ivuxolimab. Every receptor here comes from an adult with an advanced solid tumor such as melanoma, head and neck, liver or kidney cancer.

The CDR3 DNA reads as TGTGCCAGCAGCTTGGTTATTGGGGCCAACGTCCTGACTTTC. It codes for CASSLVIGANVLTF. V is TRBV7-6 and J is TRBJ2-6; no definite D call. CDR1 and CDR2 (germline): SGHVS, FNYEAQ. Trimming pared 3 bases from V and 3 bases from J, leaving 6 bases between. The CDR3 has 14 residues.

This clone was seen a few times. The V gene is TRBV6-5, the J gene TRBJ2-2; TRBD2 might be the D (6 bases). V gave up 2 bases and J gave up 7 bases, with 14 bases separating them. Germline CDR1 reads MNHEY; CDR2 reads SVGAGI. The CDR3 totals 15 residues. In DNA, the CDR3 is TGTGCCAGCAGTTACGGAGGGTTGTACGGCGGGGAGCTGTTTTTT. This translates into CASSYGGLYGGELFF.

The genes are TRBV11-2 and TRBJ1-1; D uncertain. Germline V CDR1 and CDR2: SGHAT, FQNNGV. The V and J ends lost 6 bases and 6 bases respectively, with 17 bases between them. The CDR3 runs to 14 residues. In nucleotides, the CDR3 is TGTGCCAGCAGATTTTTCCGGGAGGGCGCTGAAGCTTTCTTT. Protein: CASRFFREGAEAFF.

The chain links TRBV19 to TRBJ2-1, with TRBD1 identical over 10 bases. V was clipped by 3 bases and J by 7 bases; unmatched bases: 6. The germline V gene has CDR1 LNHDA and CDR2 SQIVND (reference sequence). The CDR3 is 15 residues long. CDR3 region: CASSIWDRGGNEQFF. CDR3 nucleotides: TGTGCCAGTAGTATTTGGGACAGGGGAGGTAATGAGCAGTTCTTC.

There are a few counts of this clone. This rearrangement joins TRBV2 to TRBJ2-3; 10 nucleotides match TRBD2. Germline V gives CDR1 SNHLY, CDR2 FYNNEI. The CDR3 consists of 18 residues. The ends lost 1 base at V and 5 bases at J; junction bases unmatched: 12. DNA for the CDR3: TGTGCCAGCAGTGAAGGGTCTAGCGGGGGCCACCCCCGAGATACGCAGTATTTT. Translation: CASSEGSSGGHPRDTQYF.

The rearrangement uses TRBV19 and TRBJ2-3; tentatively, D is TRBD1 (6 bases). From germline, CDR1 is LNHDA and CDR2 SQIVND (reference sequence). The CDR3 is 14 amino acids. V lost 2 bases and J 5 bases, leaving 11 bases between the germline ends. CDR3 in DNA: TGTGCCAGTAGTATAAACCAGGGACAAGATACGCAGTATTTT. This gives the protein CASSINQGQDTQYF.

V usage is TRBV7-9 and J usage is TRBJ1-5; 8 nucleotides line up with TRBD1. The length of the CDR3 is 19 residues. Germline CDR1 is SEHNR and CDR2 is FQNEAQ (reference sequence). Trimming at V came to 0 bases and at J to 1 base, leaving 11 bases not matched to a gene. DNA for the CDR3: TGTGCCAGCAGCTTAGCCCCCCCCAGACAGGGGTCGAGCAATCAGCCCCAGCATTTT. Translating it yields CASSLAPPRQGSSNQPQHF.

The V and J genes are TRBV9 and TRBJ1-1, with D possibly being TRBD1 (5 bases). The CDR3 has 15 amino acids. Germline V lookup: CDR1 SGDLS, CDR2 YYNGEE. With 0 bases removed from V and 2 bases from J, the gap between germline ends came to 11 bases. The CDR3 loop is CASSVGGRGNTEAFF. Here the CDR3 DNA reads TGTGCCAGCAGCGTAGGAGGCCGGGGCAACACTGAAGCTTTCTTT.

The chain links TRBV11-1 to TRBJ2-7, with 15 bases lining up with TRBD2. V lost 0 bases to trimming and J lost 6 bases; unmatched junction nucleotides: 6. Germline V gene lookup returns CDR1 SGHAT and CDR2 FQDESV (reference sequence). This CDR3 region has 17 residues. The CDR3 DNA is TGTGCCAGCAGCTTAGCCGGGACTAGCGGGAGGATGGGCGAGCAGTACTTC. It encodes CASSLAGTSGRMGEQYF.